This TCR beta chain was obtained from a study of beta chain features in type 1 diabetes. Study-level information: Patients did not differ from healthy donors in age, gender or cell yield. Study results and caveats: Relative to healthy donors, patients appeared to have naive, central memory and Treg TCRB repertoires that were more similar.

With 1 base removed from V and 7 bases from J, the gap between germline ends came to 19 bases. Germline CDR1 LGHNA, CDR2 YNFKEQ. The CDR3 is 16 residues long. TCRB transcripts that were expressed got sequenced, as all of the isolated RNA had been reverse transcribed. Assay used: immunoSEQ multiplex PCR; TCRdb lists only in-frame clones, some missing. The sample records around 350,000 clones, approximately 12% being singletons. This clone has more than one count but fewer than ten. The antigen is not known. This clonotype originated in a young man in good health. Specimen: naive CD4+ T cells from blood. The chain joins TRBV4-2 to TRBJ1-1, with a tentative D call TRBD1 (6 bases). In nucleotides, the CDR3 is TGTGCCAGCAGCCAAGTTTGGGGCGGACAGTCGGATGAAGCTTTCTTT. It encodes CASSQVWGGQSDEAFF.